The 27 T cell receptor beta chains below were found in one sample sequenced in a study of T cells in Graves' hyperthyroidism and ophthalmopathy. TCR beta CDR3 sequences were amplified from RNA transcripts. First-round RT-PCR targeting the TCR CDR3 was performed with the HTBI primer set. TCRdb recomputed calls from the multiplex PCR reads with MiXCR, one row per CDR3 protein. The table has about 290,000 distinct CDR3 sequences, around 20% seen once. Specimen: blood. The receptors were gathered from a man aged 50 to 59 with Graves' ophthalmopathy.

The rearrangement uses TRBV9 and TRBJ2-7, with 8 bases identical to TRBD2. Trimming took 3 bases from V and 0 from J; bases not matched to a gene: 5. This CDR3 is built from 15 residues. Germline CDR1 SGDLS, CDR2 YYNGEE. The CDR3 loop is CASSAGGGLSYEQYF. In DNA form, the CDR3 reads TGTGCCAGCAGCGCGGGGGGGGGACTCTCCTACGAGCAGTACTTC.

This clonotype was found many times. The chain couples TRBV13 to TRBJ2-3; 8 nucleotides line up with TRBD2. Germline lookup yields CDR1 PRHDT and CDR2 FYEKMQ (reference sequence). The CDR3 runs 15 residues. Trimming at V came to 4 bases and at J to 1 base, leaving 4 bases not matched to a gene. CDR3 in amino acids: CASSYGTRGTDTQYF. CDR3 sequence (DNA): TGTGCCAGCAGCTACGGGACTAGGGGCACAGATACGCAGTATTTT.

The genes are TRBV19 and TRBJ1-1, with a tentative D call TRBD1 (6 bases). CDR1 LNHDA and CDR2 SQIVND come from the germline V gene (reference sequence). Trimming took 9 bases from V and 0 from J, leaving 17 bases between them. The CDR3 totals 15 residues. The CDR3 coding sequence is TGTGCCAGCACCCGGACAGATCGAATGAACACTGAAGCTTTCTTT. Translation gives CASTRTDRMNTEAFF.

This clonotype was picked up many times. The chain couples TRBV24-1 to TRBJ2-1, with 14 bases identical to TRBD2. Looked up from germline, CDR1 is KGHDR and CDR2 is SFDVKD. Trimming removed 5 bases from V and 4 bases from J; junction bases left unmatched: 3. This CDR3 has 16 amino acids. CDR3 protein: CATSAGTSGSYNEQFF. The CDR3 bases are TGTGCCACCAGTGCAGGGACTAGCGGGAGTTACAATGAGCAGTTCTTC.

About this clonotype itself: Since a much larger clone is just one base distant, this may be a read error. The chain uses TRBV27 and TRBJ2-6; TRBD1 is a possible D gene (7 bases). Germline lookup yields CDR1 MNHEY and CDR2 SMNVEV (reference sequence). The CDR3 has 18 residues. V was pared by 5 bases and J by 5 bases, with 22 bases between. CDR3 in amino acids: CASSPRGTVGSWANVLTF. Here the CDR3 DNA reads TGTGCCAGCAGTCCTCGGGGGACAGTGGGATCTTGGGCCAACGTCCTGACTTTC.

This clonotype has a count of ten or more. The rearrangement uses TRBV20-1 and TRBJ2-3, with 7 bases identical to TRBD1. After removal of 4 bases from V and 6 bases from J, the junction contained 7 bases not matched to a gene. CDR1 and CDR2 from the germline V gene are DFQATT and SNEGSKA (reference sequence). The CDR3 extends over 13 amino acids. CDR3 in DNA: TGCAGTGCTAAACAGGGGATAACCGATACGCAGTATTTT. Encoded protein: CSAKQGITDTQYF.

This clonotype was seen at least ten times. The CDR3 loop is CASSKERGYEQYF. The CDR3, as DNA: TGTGCCAGCAGTAAGGAGAGGGGCTACGAGCAGTACTTC. V gene TRBV27 combines with J gene TRBJ2-7; possibly TRBD1 or TRBD2 for D (5 bases each). Germline V gene lookup returns CDR1 MNHEY and CDR2 SMNVEV (reference sequence). CDR3 length equals 13 residues. Trimming took 5 bases from V and 3 from J, leaving 11 bases between them.

This clonotype has only a few counts. The J gene is TRBJ2-3, the V gene TRBV6-5; D not resolved. The CDR3 is 15 residues long. The V end lost 2 bases, the J end lost 6 bases, and 15 bases lay between the germline ends. Germline V gene sequence: CDR1 MNHEY, CDR2 SVGAGI. CDR3 DNA sequence: TGTGCCAGCAGTTACGTATCCCCAATCGTGGATACGCAGTATTTT. Protein: CASSYVSPIVDTQYF.

The gene calls are TRBV7-9 and TRBJ2-1; D not certain. This CDR3 has 14 amino acids. The V gene lost 4 bases and the J gene lost 9 bases, with 16 bases spanning the gap. The germline gives CDR1 SEHNR, CDR2 FQNEAQ (reference sequence). The CDR3 nucleotides are TGTGCCAGCAGCTCTGGAGCTTCGCTTGGTGAGCAGTTCTTC. This codes for CASSSGASLGEQFF.

The gene calls are TRBV27 and TRBJ1-1; 7 bases fit TRBD1. V shed 5 bases, J shed 3 bases, and the junction held 9 bases outside the gene matches. Germline assignment: CDR1 MNHEY and CDR2 SMNVEV (reference sequence). This CDR3 spans 15 amino acids. CDR3 DNA sequence: TGTGCCAGCAGTACCAGCAGGGGGAGGGACACTGAAGCTTTCTTT. It encodes CASSTSRGRDTEAFF.

This clonotype has at least ten counts. This chain connects TRBV18 to TRBJ2-1; TRBD2 matches 8 bases. Trimming cost V 3 bases and J 6 bases; bases outside gene matches: 4. Germline assignment: CDR1 KGHSH and CDR2 LQKENI. CDR3 size: 14 residues. The CDR3, as DNA: TGTGCCAGCTCACCTGACGGGACTAGCAATGAGCAGTTCTTC. It translates to CASSPDGTSNEQFF.

This clonotype turned up a few times. The V and J genes are TRBV2 and TRBJ1-3, with TRBD1 matching 8 bases. Unmatched junction bases numbered 5, after V lost 5 bases and J lost 2 bases. The length of the CDR3 is 15 residues. From germline, CDR1 is SNHLY and CDR2 FYNNEI. The CDR3 sequence is CASSPDRGPGNTIYF. The CDR3 DNA reads as TGTGCCAGCAGTCCTGACAGGGGCCCTGGAAACACCATATATTTT.

The sample holds a few counts of this clonotype. One end of the junction varies from germline; a read error may be responsible. J is TRBJ2-7 and V is TRBV11-2; D not certain. CDR3 length: 16 residues. Germline V gene data show CDR1 as SGHAT and CDR2 as FQNNGV. The CDR3 region is CASSQDLNGFSYEQYF. The DNA for the CDR3 is TGCGCCAGCAGCCAAGATCTTAACGGTTTCTCCTACGAGCAGTACTTC.

The chain recombines TRBV5-1 with TRBJ2-1, with 10 bases aligning to TRBD1. The V gene's germline CDR1 is SGHRS and CDR2 YFSETQ. The CDR3 has 16 amino acids. The junction had 10 bases not matched to a gene; V was cut back by 4 bases and J by 6 bases. The DNA for the CDR3 is TGCGCCAGCAGCGGTAAGGGACAGGGGCCCTCCAATGAGCAGTTCTTC. This encodes CASSGKGQGPSNEQFF.

The gene calls are TRBV20-1 and TRBJ2-7, with 7 bases lining up with TRBD2. The germline gives CDR1 DFQATT, CDR2 SNEGSKA (reference sequence). This CDR3 is built from 13 residues. J was trimmed by 3 bases and V by 4 bases; bases with no gene match: 6. The CDR3 spells CSAKAGVVYEQYF. The CDR3 DNA reads as TGCAGTGCTAAGGCGGGAGTGGTCTACGAGCAGTACTTC.

This clonotype was seen many times. The genes are TRBV3-1 and TRBJ2-1; 14 nucleotides align to TRBD2. The CDR3 spans 16 residues. Germline values: CDR1 LGHDT, CDR2 YNNKEL (reference sequence). The junction had 7 bases not matched to a gene; V was cut back by 3 bases and J by 9 bases. In DNA form, the CDR3 reads TGTGCCAGCAGCCATGAGACTAGCGGGAGGGAAATTGAGCAGTTCTTC. It yields the protein CASSHETSGREIEQFF.

The chain uses TRBV18 and TRBJ2-4, with D perhaps TRBD2 (6 bases). This CDR3 spans 18 amino acids. Trimming left V 0 bases short and J 4 bases short, with 19 bases between. Germline V gene data show CDR1 as KGHSH and CDR2 as LQKENI. This CDR3 is CASSPPGGRGVDKNIQYF. The CDR3, as DNA: TGTGCCAGCTCACCACCGGGGGGAAGGGGAGTCGATAAAAACATTCAGTACTTC.

This chain uses TRBV20-1 with TRBJ2-1; 8 nucleotides match TRBD2. The germline CDR1 and CDR2 sequences are DFQATT and SNEGSKA (reference sequence). CDR3 length equals 16 residues. Germline trimming cut 5 bases from V and 0 bases from J; bases unmatched to any gene: 9. CDR3 nucleotide sequence: TGCAGTGCTCCTGGGTCCGGGACTAGCTCCTACAATGAGCAGTTCTTC. It codes for CSAPGSGTSSYNEQFF.

There are a few counts of this clonotype. The J gene is TRBJ2-5, the V gene TRBV24-1; D unclear. Trimming cost V 2 bases and J 1 base, with 10 bases left between them. This CDR3 region has 15 residues. Looked up from germline, CDR1 is KGHDR and CDR2 is SFDVKD. CDR3 protein: CATSDSRVRQETQYF. CDR3 nucleotides: TGTGCCACCAGTGATTCCCGGGTACGCCAAGAGACCCAGTACTTC.

The chain employs TRBV2 and TRBJ2-1; 10 bases line up with TRBD2. Trimming removed 5 bases from V and 10 bases from J; junction bases left unmatched: 5. The CDR3 spans 13 residues. The germline V gene has CDR1 SNHLY and CDR2 FYNNEI. The CDR3 spells CASSSGRVREQFF. CDR3 in DNA: TGTGCCAGCAGTAGCGGGAGGGTCCGGGAGCAGTTCTTC. The variable domain in full, completed from reference TRBV2 and TRBJ2-1, reads EPEVTQTPSHQVTQMGQEVILRCVPISNHLYFYWYRQILGQKVEFLVSFYNNEISEKSEIFDDQFSVERPDGSNFTLKIRSTKLEDSAMYFCASSSGRVREQFFGPGTRLTVL.

There are many counts of this clonotype. This chain joins TRBV2 and TRBJ2-2, with D tentatively TRBD2 (6 bases). Germline values: CDR1 SNHLY, CDR2 FYNNEI. This CDR3 comprises 15 residues. Between the trimmed V and J ends, which lost 8 bases and 4 bases, there was a span of 17 bases. CDR3 in amino acids: CASVQEGQPTGELFF. For the CDR3, the DNA is TGTGCCAGCGTGCAGGAGGGCCAGCCCACCGGGGAGCTGTTTTTT.

The chain uses TRBV6-1 and TRBJ2-1; 10 bases fit TRBD2. Losses at the gene ends were 5 bases for V and 4 bases for J; bases not matched to a gene: 8. The germline V gene has CDR1 MNHNS and CDR2 SASEGT. CDR3 size: 16 residues. The CDR3 DNA sequence: TGTGCCAGCAGTCGAACCCCTAGCGGGAGTTACAATGAGCAGTTCTTC. It yields the protein CASSRTPSGSYNEQFF.

In this sample, this clonotype turned up a few times. The V gene is TRBV27, the J gene TRBJ2-1, with D unresolved. CDR3 length: 17 residues. Trimming left V 4 bases short and J 5 bases short, with 21 bases between. Germline V gives CDR1 MNHEY, CDR2 SMNVEV (reference sequence). The CDR3 loop reads CASSSLATHFLNNEQFF. The DNA of the CDR3 is TGTGCCAGCAGTTCCTTGGCGACCCACTTTCTCAACAATGAGCAGTTCTTC.

This clonotype occurred a few times. Given a much more abundant clone one base away, this may be a read error. In DNA, the CDR3 is TGTGCCAGCAGTTCGGAGGGACGGCGGTACTGCGAGCAGTACTTC. It is translated as CASSSEGRRYCEQYF. V gene TRBV12-3 or TRBV12-4 combines with J gene TRBJ2-7, with D possibly matching TRBD2 (6 bases). This CDR3 has 15 residues. Trimming shortened V by 4 bases and J by 6 bases, and 19 bases separated the two germline ends.

The rearrangement joins TRBV3-1 to TRBJ1-6; TRBD1 matches 12 bases. CDR1 is LGHDT and CDR2 is YNNKEL in the germline V gene (reference sequence). V lost 4 bases to trimming and J lost 6 bases; unmatched junction nucleotides: 4. The CDR3 loop spans 16 amino acids. CDR3 bases: TGTGCCAGCAGCCCCGGGACAGGGGGCGTTAATTCACCCCTCCACTTT. It encodes CASSPGTGGVNSPLHF. Variable domain in full (rest from reference TRBV3-1 and TRBJ1-6): DTAVSQTPKYLVTQMGNDKSIKCEQNLGHDTMYWYKQDSKKFLKIMFSYNNKELIINETVPNRFSPKSPDKAHLNLHINSLELGDSAVYFCASSPGTGGVNSPLHFGNGTRLTVT.

This clonotype has ten or more counts. The V and J genes are TRBV12-3 or TRBV12-4 and TRBJ2-7; D gene ambiguous. V dropped 2 bases and J dropped 1 base, with 9 bases sitting between them. The CDR3 runs to 14 residues. In nucleotides, the CDR3 is TGTGCCAGCAGTTTAAAGGGCCCTTCCTACGAGCAGTACTTC. It is translated as CASSLKGPSYEQYF.

The genes are TRBV9 and TRBJ1-5, with D uncertain. The ends were cut back, 4 bases at V and 4 bases at J, with 12 bases in the middle. The CDR3 has 14 amino acids. The germline V gene encodes CDR1 SGDLS and CDR2 YYNGEE. CDR3 in DNA: TGTGCCAGCAGCCGTGCGGGGAGTAATCAGCCCCAGCATTTT. The encoded protein is CASSRAGSNQPQHF. The full variable domain, completed using reference TRBV9 and TRBJ1-5, is DSGVTQTPKHLITATGQRVTLRCSPRSGDLSVYWYQQSLDQGLQFLIQYYNGEERAKGNILERFSAQQFPDLHSELNLSSLELGDSALYFCASSRAGSNQPQHFGDGTRLSIL.